A single sample gave rise to the 25 T cell receptor beta chains below, sequenced in a study of blood T cell repertoires in COVID-19. Measured with immunoSEQ multiplex PCR; TCRdb has only the in-frame clones, and not every one. Of about 310,000 clones in the sample, 89% were seen once. Sequencing was carried out using PBMCs or T cells enriched from blood (not recorded which). All receptors derive from a woman in her twenties or thirties who had recovered from COVID-19.

The CDR3 spells CATSRDWGLYSNQPQHF. The DNA of the CDR3 is TGTGCCACCAGCAGAGATTGGGGACTGTATAGCAATCAGCCCCAGCATTTT. The chain uses TRBV15 and TRBJ1-5, with D tentatively TRBD1 (5 bases). This CDR3 has 17 residues. Germline CDR1 and CDR2: LNHNV and YYDKDF (reference sequence). V was trimmed by 0 bases and J by 0 bases, leaving 12 bases between them. The full variable domain, in which reference TRBV15 and TRBJ1-5 provide the parts outside the CDR3, is DAMVIQNPRYQVTQFGKPVTLSCSQTLNHNVMYWYQQKSSQAPKLLFHYYDKDFNNEADTPDNFQSRRPNTSFCFLDIRSPGLGDTAMYLCATSRDWGLYSNQPQHFGDGTRLSIL.

CDR3 DNA sequence: TGCGCCAGCAGCCAAGATGCGACCGGGACAGGGTCTATCACTGAAGCTTTCTTT. It codes for CASSQDATGTGSITEAFF. This chain joins TRBV4-1 and TRBJ1-1, with 9 bases that match TRBD1. CDR3 length equals 18 residues. Per the germline V gene, CDR1 is MGHRA and CDR2 is YSYEKL. The junction had 12 bases not matched to a gene; V was cut back by 0 bases and J by 4 bases.

This clone was seen a few times. The gene calls are TRBV9 and TRBJ1-6, with D unresolved. The V gene's germline CDR1 is SGDLS and CDR2 YYNGEE. The CDR3 is 14 amino acids. Trimming shortened V by 3 bases and J by 4 bases, and 8 bases separated the two germline ends. The CDR3 bases are TGTGCCAGCAGCGACGGTCCTTATAATTCACCCCTCCACTTT. Translation: CASSDGPYNSPLHF. The entire variable domain, with the rest obtained from reference TRBV9 and TRBJ1-6, is as follows: DSGVTQTPKHLITATGQRVTLRCSPRSGDLSVYWYQQSLDQGLQFLIQYYNGEERAKGNILERFSAQQFPDLHSELNLSSLELGDSALYFCASSDGPYNSPLHFGNGTRLTVT.

This clone was seen a few times. This rearrangement joins TRBV28 to TRBJ1-1; 8 bases agree with TRBD1. The CDR3 length is 15 residues. Germline-derived CDR1 and CDR2 are MDHEN and SYDVKM. The V gene end was trimmed by 6 bases and the J gene end by 1 base; junction bases not matched to a gene: 7. CDR3 protein: CASSRPGGSNTEAFF. The DNA for the CDR3 is TGTGCCAGCAGCCGCCCAGGGGGCTCGAACACTGAAGCTTTCTTT.

V gene TRBV5-5 combines with J gene TRBJ2-7, with D maybe TRBD1 (5 bases). V lost 0 bases and J lost 5, with 12 bases in between. The CDR3 runs to 14 residues. Germline CDR1 is SGHKS and CDR2 is YYEKEE (reference sequence). Written as DNA, the CDR3 is TGTGCCAGCAGCTTGGGCCAGGGCCCAAACGAGCAGTACTTC. Amino acid sequence: CASSLGQGPNEQYF.

The chain uses TRBV7-9 and TRBJ2-5; tentatively, D is TRBD2 (6 bases). The CDR3 length is 16 residues. Trimming shortened V by 4 bases and J by 4 bases, and 19 bases separated the two germline ends. Germline CDR1 reads SEHNR; CDR2 reads FQNEAQ (reference sequence). Written as DNA, the CDR3 is TGTGCCAGCAGCTCGGGGGTGGGAGCAATCATAGAGACCCAGTACTTC. Amino acids: CASSSGVGAIIETQYF.

In this sample, this clone turned up once. This sequence joins TRBV3-1 (or the pseudogene TRBV3-2) and TRBJ2-2, with D possibly matching TRBD2 (7 bases). This CDR3 comprises 14 residues. Trimming shortened V by 4 bases and J by 3 bases, and 9 bases separated the two germline ends. CDR1 is LGHDT and CDR2 is YNNKEL in the germline V gene (reference sequence). The CDR3 DNA reads as TGTGCCAGCAGCCTAGGGGGGGACACCGGGGAGCTGTTTTTT. Its translation: CASSLGGDTGELFF.

This sequence joins TRBV27 and TRBJ2-1, with D possibly being TRBD2 (5 bases). Trimming pared 8 bases from V and 1 base from J, leaving 15 bases between. The CDR3 covers 15 residues. CDR1 MNHEY and CDR2 SMNVEV come from the germline V gene (reference sequence). The DNA for the CDR3 is TGTGCCAGCTATACCAGGACTGGATCCTACAATGAGCAGTTCTTC. Translating gives CASYTRTGSYNEQFF.

The V gene is TRBV5-1, the J gene TRBJ1-1; D remains ambiguous. The CDR3 consists of 12 residues. The germline CDR1 and CDR2 sequences are SGHRS and YFSETQ. The germline V and J ends were trimmed by 5 bases and 9 bases, with 14 bases remaining between them. CDR3 amino acids: CASSNDQRKAFF. Here the CDR3 DNA reads TGCGCCAGCAGTAACGATCAGAGGAAAGCTTTCTTT.

This chain links TRBV27 with TRBJ1-5, with 7 bases that match TRBD1. The V segment lost 0 bases and the J segment 2 bases; nucleotides outside the gene matches: 16. Germline V lookup: CDR1 MNHEY, CDR2 SMNVEV (reference sequence). The CDR3 is 20 amino acids. The CDR3 coding sequence is TGTGCCAGCAGTTTATCGGGTAGGGGGCGTTTTTTTCGAGGCAATCAGCCCCAGCATTTT. Its translation is CASSLSGRGRFFRGNQPQHF.

V is TRBV7-9 and J is TRBJ1-5, with 7 bases matching TRBD1. Germline assignment: CDR1 SEHNR and CDR2 FQNEAQ (reference sequence). There are 17 residues in the CDR3. The J segment lost 4 bases and the V segment lost 1 base, leaving 10 bases of the junction unmatched. The CDR3 spells CASSLERGAGGNQPQHF. The CDR3 region has the DNA TGTGCCAGCAGCTTAGAGAGGGGGGCAGGGGGAAATCAGCCCCAGCATTTT.

The V call is TRBV3-1 (or the pseudogene TRBV3-2), the J call TRBJ1-1, with 7 bases identical to TRBD1. CDR3 length equals 16 residues. CDR1 and CDR2 (germline): LGHDT, YNNKEL (reference sequence). With V trimmed by 3 bases and J by 1 base, 8 bases remained unmatched. CDR3 protein: CASSHSVRGPNTEAFF. CDR3 in DNA: TGTGCCAGCAGCCACTCCGTGAGGGGGCCGAACACTGAAGCTTTCTTT.

This clone has only one observation. This sequence joins TRBV18 and TRBJ1-4, with 8 bases aligning to TRBD1. In germline, CDR1 is KGHSH, CDR2 LQKENI. The trim removed 6 bases at V and 8 bases at J, leaving 11 bases unmatched. The CDR3 extends over 15 amino acids. The CDR3 DNA is TGTGCCAGCTCGCCTTCGGACAGGGCTGAAGAAAAACTGTTTTTT. Translation gives CASSPSDRAEEKLFF.

J is TRBJ2-3 and V is TRBV3-1 (or the pseudogene TRBV3-2); unclear D gene. Trimming removed 0 bases from V and 4 bases from J, with 11 bases in between. The CDR3 loop spans 15 amino acids. Germline CDR1 is LGHDT and CDR2 is YNNKEL (reference sequence). This chain's CDR3 is CASSQDSGYADTQYF. CDR3 coding DNA: TGTGCCAGCAGCCAAGATTCCGGGTATGCAGATACGCAGTATTTT.

This rearrangement joins TRBV18 to TRBJ2-7, with TRBD2 matching over 11 bases. CDR1 is KGHSH, CDR2 LQKENI, per germline. V was clipped by 6 bases and J by 0 bases; unmatched bases: 7. The length of the CDR3 is 16 residues. DNA for the CDR3: TGTGCCAGCTCTCTTACCGGGACTAGCGGCTCCTACGAGCAGTACTTC. It yields the protein CASSLTGTSGSYEQYF.

The rearrangement joins TRBV14 to TRBJ1-1, with 7 bases aligning to TRBD1. Trimming cost V 4 bases and J 4 bases; bases outside gene matches: 18. In germline, CDR1 is SGHDN, CDR2 FVKESK. The length of the CDR3 is 18 residues. The CDR3 sequence: CASSLGRGRGSYSTEAFF. The CDR3 bases are TGTGCCAGCAGCCTTGGAAGGGGCAGGGGGTCTTATAGCACTGAAGCTTTCTTT.

The chain couples TRBV28 to TRBJ2-7; TRBD2 aligns across 7 bases. The CDR3 is 14 residues long. Trimming cost V 3 bases and J 2 bases; bases outside gene matches: 4. Looked up from germline, CDR1 is MDHEN and CDR2 is SYDVKM. The CDR3 is CASSFGGVAYEQYF. CDR3 nucleotides: TGTGCCAGCAGTTTTGGGGGGGTCGCCTACGAGCAGTACTTC. The variable domain in full, completed from reference TRBV28 and TRBJ2-7, reads DVKVTQSSRYLVKRTGEKVFLECVQDMDHENMFWYRQDPGLGLRLIYFSYDVKMKEKGDIPEGYSVSREKKERFSLILESASTNQTSMYLCASSFGGVAYEQYFGPGTRLTVT.

This clone has more than one count but fewer than ten. V usage is TRBV27 and J usage is TRBJ2-3; 7 bases are shared with TRBD1. The CDR3 totals 16 residues. The germline gives CDR1 MNHEY, CDR2 SMNVEV (reference sequence). J was trimmed by 5 bases and V by 5 bases; bases with no gene match: 13. The chain's CDR3 is CASSIGQAPLGDTQYF. In nucleotides, the CDR3 is TGTGCCAGCAGTATCGGACAGGCCCCCCTTGGAGATACGCAGTATTTT.

The rearrangement links TRBV3-1 (or the pseudogene TRBV3-2) to TRBJ1-1; D might be TRBD1 (5 bases). Germline assignment: CDR1 LGHDT and CDR2 YNNKEL (reference sequence). This CDR3 spans 13 amino acids. Trimming pared 3 bases from V and 1 base from J, leaving 6 bases between. The DNA for the CDR3 is TGTGCCAGCAGCCAGCAGGGGAACACTGAAGCTTTCTTT. Protein: CASSQQGNTEAFF.

The CDR3 DNA is TGCGCCAGCAGCCAAAAGGACAGGACAGTCAGCTCCTACGAGCAGTACTTC. Its translation is CASSQKDRTVSSYEQYF. The chain carries TRBV4-1 and TRBJ2-7; 7 nucleotides line up with TRBD1. V gave up 2 bases and J gave up 0 bases; unmatched junction bases: 10. Germline CDR1 is MGHRA and CDR2 is YSYEKL. This CDR3 has 17 amino acids.

This rearrangement joins TRBV7-9 to TRBJ2-7; TRBD1 is a possible D gene (6 bases). This CDR3 comprises 13 residues. V lost 1 base and J lost 13, with 17 bases in between. Per the germline V gene, CDR1 is SEHNR and CDR2 is FQNEAQ (reference sequence). CDR3 nucleotides: TGTGCCAGCAGCTTAGACCCCGGGACACCTTTCTACTTC. It yields the protein CASSLDPGTPFYF.

This clone was detected only a few times. The junction departs from the called germline gene at one end, perhaps through a read error. The CDR3 spells CASRQGFGFFF. In DNA form, the CDR3 reads TGTGCCAGCAGACAGGGGTTTGGGTTCTTCTTC. This chain connects TRBV25-1 to TRBJ2-7; 7 nucleotides agree with TRBD1. There are 11 residues in the CDR3. Germline-derived CDR1 and CDR2 are MGHDK and SYGVNS.

This clone was counted a single time. The J gene is TRBJ2-7, the V gene TRBV6-2 or TRBV6-3, with 10 bases fitting TRBD2. The CDR3 is 15 amino acids. J gave up 1 base and V 6 bases, and 6 bases lay outside the gene matches. From germline, CDR1 is MNHEY and CDR2 SVGEGT. The CDR3 region is CASSLGLAVSYEQYF. DNA of the CDR3: TGTGCCAGCAGCCTCGGACTAGCGGTGTCCTACGAGCAGTACTTC.

This clone was observed a handful of times. The rearrangement uses TRBV7-9 and TRBJ1-5; D not resolved. CDR3 length: 14 residues. The V gene lost 5 bases and the J gene lost 7 bases, with 15 bases spanning the gap. Germline lookup yields CDR1 SEHNR and CDR2 FQNEAQ (reference sequence). The CDR3 DNA reads as TGTGCCAGCAGCACCAACCAGGATTACCAGCCCCAGCATTTT. This codes for CASSTNQDYQPQHF.

The J gene is TRBJ2-7, the V gene TRBV27; weak D call: TRBD1 (6 bases). Looked up from germline, CDR1 is MNHEY and CDR2 is SMNVEV (reference sequence). Trimming left V 5 bases short and J 5 bases short, with 13 bases between. The CDR3 has 13 amino acids. The CDR3 sequence: CASSVTGSHEQYF. Here the CDR3 DNA reads TGTGCCAGCAGTGTCACAGGGAGCCACGAGCAGTACTTC.